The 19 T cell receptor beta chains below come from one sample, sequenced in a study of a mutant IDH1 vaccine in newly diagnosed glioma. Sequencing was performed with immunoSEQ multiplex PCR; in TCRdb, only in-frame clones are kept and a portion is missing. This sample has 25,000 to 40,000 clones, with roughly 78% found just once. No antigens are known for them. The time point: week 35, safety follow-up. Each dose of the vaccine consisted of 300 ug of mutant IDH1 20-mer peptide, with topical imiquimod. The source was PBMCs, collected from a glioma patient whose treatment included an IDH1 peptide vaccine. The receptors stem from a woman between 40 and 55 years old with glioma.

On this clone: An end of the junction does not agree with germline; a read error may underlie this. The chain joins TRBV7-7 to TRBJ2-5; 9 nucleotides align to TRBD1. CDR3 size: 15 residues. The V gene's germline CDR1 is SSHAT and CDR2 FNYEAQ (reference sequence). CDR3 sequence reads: CASSTGTGRRETQYF. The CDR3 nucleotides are TGTGCTAGCAGCACCGGGACAGGGAGGAGAGAGACCCAGTACTTC.

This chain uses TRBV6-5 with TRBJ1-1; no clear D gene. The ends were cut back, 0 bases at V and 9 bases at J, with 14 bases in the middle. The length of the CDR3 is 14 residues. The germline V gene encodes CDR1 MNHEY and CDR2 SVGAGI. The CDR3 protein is CASSYSNPTFKAFF. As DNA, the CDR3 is TGTGCCAGCAGTTACTCGAACCCCACCTTTAAAGCTTTCTTT.

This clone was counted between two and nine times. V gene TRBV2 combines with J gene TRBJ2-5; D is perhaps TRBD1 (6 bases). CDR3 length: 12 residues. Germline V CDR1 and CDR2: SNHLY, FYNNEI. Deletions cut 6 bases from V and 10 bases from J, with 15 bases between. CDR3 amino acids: CASRDRLWGQYF. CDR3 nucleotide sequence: TGTGCCAGCAGGGACAGACTATGGGGCCAGTACTTC.

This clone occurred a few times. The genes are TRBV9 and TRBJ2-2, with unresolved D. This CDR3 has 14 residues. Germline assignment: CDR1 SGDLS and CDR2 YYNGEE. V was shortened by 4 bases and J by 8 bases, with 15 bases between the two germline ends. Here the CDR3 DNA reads TGTGCCAGCAGCCTGACGTGGACGAAGGGGGAGCTGTTTTTT. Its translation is CASSLTWTKGELFF.

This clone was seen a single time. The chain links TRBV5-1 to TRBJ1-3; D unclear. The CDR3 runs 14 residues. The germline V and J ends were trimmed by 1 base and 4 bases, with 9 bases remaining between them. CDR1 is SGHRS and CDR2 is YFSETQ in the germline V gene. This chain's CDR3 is CASSLSLGGNTIYF. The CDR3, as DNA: TGCGCCAGCAGCTTGAGCCTGGGGGGAAACACCATATATTTT.

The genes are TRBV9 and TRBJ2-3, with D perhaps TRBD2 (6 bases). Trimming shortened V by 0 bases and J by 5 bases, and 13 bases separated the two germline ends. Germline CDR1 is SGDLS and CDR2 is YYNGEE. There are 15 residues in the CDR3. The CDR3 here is CASSVVGTYGDTQYF. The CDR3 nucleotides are TGTGCCAGCAGCGTAGTTGGGACTTATGGAGATACGCAGTATTTT.

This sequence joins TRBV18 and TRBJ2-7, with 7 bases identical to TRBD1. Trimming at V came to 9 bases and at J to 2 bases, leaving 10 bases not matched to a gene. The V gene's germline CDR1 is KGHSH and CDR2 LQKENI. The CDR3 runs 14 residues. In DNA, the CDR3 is TGTGCCAGTAGAAGTGGGACAGCAACCTACGAGCAGTACTTC. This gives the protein CASRSGTATYEQYF.

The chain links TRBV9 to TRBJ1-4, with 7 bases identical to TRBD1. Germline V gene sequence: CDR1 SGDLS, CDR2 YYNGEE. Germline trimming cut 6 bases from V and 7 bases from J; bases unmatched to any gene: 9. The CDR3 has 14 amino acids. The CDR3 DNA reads TGTGCCAGCACCCCAGGGGGGGGTGTTGAAAAACTGTTTTTT. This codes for CASTPGGGVEKLFF.

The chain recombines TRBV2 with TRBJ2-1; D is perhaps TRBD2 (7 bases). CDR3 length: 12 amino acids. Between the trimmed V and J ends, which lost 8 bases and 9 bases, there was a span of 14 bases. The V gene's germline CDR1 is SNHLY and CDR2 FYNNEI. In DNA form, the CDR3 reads TGTGCCAGCCTTGGGGGGGGGCCTGAGCAGTTCTTC. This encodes CASLGGGPEQFF. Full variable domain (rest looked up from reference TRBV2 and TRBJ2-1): EPEVTQTPSHQVTQMGQEVILRCVPISNHLYFYWYRQILGQKVEFLVSFYNNEISEKSEIFDDQFSVERPDGSNFTLKIRSTKLEDSAMYFCASLGGGPEQFFGPGTRLTVL.

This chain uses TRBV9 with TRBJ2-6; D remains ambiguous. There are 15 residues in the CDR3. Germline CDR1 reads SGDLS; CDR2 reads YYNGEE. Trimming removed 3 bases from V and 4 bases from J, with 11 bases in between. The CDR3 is CASSGGISGANVLTF. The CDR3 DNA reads TGTGCCAGCAGCGGAGGTATAAGCGGGGCCAACGTCCTGACTTTC.

CDR3 sequence reads: CASRPGATGELFF. CDR3 in DNA: TGCGCCAGCAGACCCGGCGCTACCGGGGAGCTGTTTTTT. The rearrangement uses TRBV10-1 and TRBJ2-2; no reliable D call. Germline assignment: CDR1 WNHNN and CDR2 SYGVQD (reference sequence). V was clipped by 6 bases and J by 5 bases, with 10 bases between them. This CDR3 is 13 amino acids long.

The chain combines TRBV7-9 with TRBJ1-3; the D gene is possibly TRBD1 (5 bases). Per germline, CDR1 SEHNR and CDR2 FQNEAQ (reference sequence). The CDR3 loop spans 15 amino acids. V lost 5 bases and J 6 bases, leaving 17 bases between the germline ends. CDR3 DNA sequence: TGTGCCAGCAGCGACGGCAGGGACGGGGAAAACACCATATATTTT. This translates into CASSDGRDGENTIYF. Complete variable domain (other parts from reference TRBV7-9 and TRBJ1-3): DTGVSQNPRHKITKRGQNVTFRCDPISEHNRLYWYRQTLGQGPEFLTYFQNEAQLEKSRLLSDRFSAERPKGSFSTLEIQRTEQGDSAMYLCASSDGRDGENTIYFGEGSWLTVV.

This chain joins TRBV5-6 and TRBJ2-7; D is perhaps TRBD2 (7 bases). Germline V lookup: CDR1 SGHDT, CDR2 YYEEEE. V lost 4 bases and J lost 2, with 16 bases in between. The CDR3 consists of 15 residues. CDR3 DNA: TGTGCCAGCAGCCCGGTAGGGGGGGCGACCTACGAGCAGTACTTC. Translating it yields CASSPVGGATYEQYF. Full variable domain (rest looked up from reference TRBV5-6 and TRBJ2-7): DAGVTQSPTHLIKTRGQQVTLRCSPKSGHDTVSWYQQALGQGPQFIFQYYEEEERQRGNFPDRFSGHQFPNYSSELNVNALLLGDSALYLCASSPVGGATYEQYFGPGTRLTVT.

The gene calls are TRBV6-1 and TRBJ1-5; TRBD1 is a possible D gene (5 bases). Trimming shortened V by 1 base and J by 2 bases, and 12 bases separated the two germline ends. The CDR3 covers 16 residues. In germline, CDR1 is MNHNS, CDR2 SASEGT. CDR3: CASSEGGTQGNQPQHF. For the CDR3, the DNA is TGTGCCAGCAGTGAAGGTGGGACCCAGGGCAATCAGCCCCAGCATTTT.

The CDR3 DNA follows: TGCAGCGCCAGGAAGGTCGGCACAGATACGCAGTATTTT. Translating gives CSARKVGTDTQYF. The V call is TRBV29-1, the J call TRBJ2-3; no definite D call. This CDR3 has 13 residues. The V end was cut by 7 bases, the J end by 1 base, with 12 bases between. Germline V gives CDR1 SQVTM, CDR2 ANQGSEA.

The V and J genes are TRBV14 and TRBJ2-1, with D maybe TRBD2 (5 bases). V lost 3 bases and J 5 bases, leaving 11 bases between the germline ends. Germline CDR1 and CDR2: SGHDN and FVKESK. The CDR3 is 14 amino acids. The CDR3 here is CASSQLGSHNEQFF. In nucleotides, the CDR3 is TGTGCCAGCAGCCAGTTGGGGAGCCACAATGAGCAGTTCTTC. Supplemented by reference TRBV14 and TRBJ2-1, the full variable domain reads EAGVTQFPSHSVIEKGQTVTLRCDPISGHDNLYWYRRVMGKEIKFLLHFVKESKQDESGMPNNRFLAERTGGTYSTLKVQPAELEDSGVYFCASSQLGSHNEQFFGPGTRLTVL.

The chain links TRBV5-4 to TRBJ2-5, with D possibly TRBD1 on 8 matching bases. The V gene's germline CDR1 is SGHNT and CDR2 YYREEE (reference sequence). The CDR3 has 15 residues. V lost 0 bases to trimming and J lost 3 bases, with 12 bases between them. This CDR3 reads CASSLGQGREETQYF. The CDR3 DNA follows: TGTGCCAGCAGCTTGGGACAGGGGAGGGAAGAGACCCAGTACTTC.

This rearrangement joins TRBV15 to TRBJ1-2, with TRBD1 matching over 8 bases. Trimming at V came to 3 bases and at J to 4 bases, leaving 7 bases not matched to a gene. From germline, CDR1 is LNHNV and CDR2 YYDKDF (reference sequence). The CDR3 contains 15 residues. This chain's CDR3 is CATSRPGGFLYGYTF. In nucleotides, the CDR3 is TGTGCCACCAGCAGGCCAGGGGGCTTCCTCTATGGCTACACCTTC.

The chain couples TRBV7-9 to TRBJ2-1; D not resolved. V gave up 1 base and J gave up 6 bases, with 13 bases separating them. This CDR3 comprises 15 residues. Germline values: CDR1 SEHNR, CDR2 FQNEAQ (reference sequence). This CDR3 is CASSLGPWVRNEQFF. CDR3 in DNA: TGTGCCAGCAGCTTAGGGCCGTGGGTGCGCAATGAGCAGTTCTTC.